One sample yielded the 31 T cell receptor beta chains listed below, sequenced in a study of cytomegalovirus exposure and HLA in healthy donors. The table came from immunoSEQ multiplex PCR; TCRdb's copy has only in-frame clones and leaves some out. The sample holds 130,000 to 150,000 clones, roughly nine tenths seen once. Sequencing input: PBMCs. These TCRs come from a man in his late teens or twenties in good health and CMV-seronegative.

The J gene is TRBJ2-7, the V gene TRBV12-5, with 7 bases identical to TRBD1. V lost 0 bases, J lost 3 bases, and 5 bases stayed unmatched. CDR1 is LGHNT, CDR2 FRNRAP, per germline. The CDR3 spans 15 residues. The CDR3 is CASGLVLTGDYEQYF. In nucleotides, the CDR3 is TGTGCTAGTGGTTTGGTACTAACAGGGGACTACGAGCAGTACTTC.

The genes are TRBV4-3 and TRBJ1-4, with unresolved D. The V gene's germline CDR1 is LGHNA and CDR2 YSLEER. The CDR3 has 16 amino acids. Trimming left V 0 bases short and J 7 bases short, with 15 bases between. This CDR3 reads CASSQEAGVGSEKLFF. CDR3 DNA sequence: TGCGCCAGCAGCCAAGAAGCCGGGGTCGGAAGTGAAAAACTGTTTTTT.

The genes are TRBV10-1 and TRBJ2-5; D not resolved. The CDR3 contains 14 residues. V gave up 3 bases and J gave up 2 bases, with 10 bases separating them. Per germline, CDR1 WNHNN and CDR2 SYGVQD (reference sequence). CDR3 sequence (DNA): TGCGCCAGCAGTGACGGAGCCCCTCAAGAGACCCAGTACTTC. The encoded protein is CASSDGAPQETQYF.

The chain employs TRBV2 and TRBJ1-5; 7 bases match TRBD1. V was pared by 7 bases and J by 4 bases, with 4 bases of the junction left unmatched. Looked up from germline, CDR1 is SNHLY and CDR2 is FYNNEI. The CDR3 has 13 residues. CDR3 loop: CASNWDRNQPQHF. CDR3 DNA sequence: TGTGCCAGCAATTGGGACAGAAATCAGCCCCAGCATTTT.

In its sample, this clone was seen many times. This CDR3 reads CASSFNRGLAYEKLFF. As DNA, the CDR3 is TGTGCCAGCAGTTTTAACAGGGGGCTAGCGTATGAAAAACTGTTTTTT. The chain uses TRBV27 and TRBJ1-4; 9 bases agree with TRBD1. The CDR3 spans 16 residues. Germline V gene lookup returns CDR1 MNHEY and CDR2 SMNVEV (reference sequence). The ends lost 3 bases at V and 6 bases at J; junction bases unmatched: 8.

V usage is TRBV29-1 and J usage is TRBJ2-1, with D possibly matching TRBD2 (5 bases). The ends were cut back, 2 bases at V and 3 bases at J, with 20 bases in the middle. Germline lookup yields CDR1 SQVTM and CDR2 ANQGSEA. CDR3 length: 17 amino acids. The CDR3 bases are TGCAGCGTTGAATATTTCGTCAACGGGGAGTACTACAATGAGCAGTTCTTC. Protein product: CSVEYFVNGEYYNEQFF.

The V gene is TRBV11-2, the J gene TRBJ2-1, with TRBD2 matching 10 bases. The V gene's germline CDR1 is SGHAT and CDR2 FQNNGV. The CDR3 has 16 residues. V lost 3 bases, J lost 6 bases, and 8 bases stayed unmatched. The CDR3 region is CASSFPLAGEGNEQFF. The CDR3, as DNA: TGTGCCAGCAGCTTCCCTCTAGCGGGAGAGGGCAATGAGCAGTTCTTC.

The rearrangement uses TRBV5-3 and TRBJ2-7; D is undetermined. TRBV5-3 is annotated as an ORF whose role is uncertain. CDR3 size: 11 residues. Trimming cost V 4 bases and J 6 bases, with 8 bases left between them. The CDR3 nucleotides read TGTGCCAGAAGCCCCCCGTCCGAGCAGTACTTC. Translation gives CARSPPSEQYF.

The chain joins TRBV27 to TRBJ2-7; TRBD2 matches at 7 bases. CDR1 and CDR2 (germline): MNHEY, SMNVEV (reference sequence). The junction had 6 bases not matched to a gene; V was cut back by 5 bases and J by 2 bases. CDR3 size: 14 residues. The CDR3 reads CASSRAGPPYEQYF. CDR3 in DNA: TGTGCCAGCAGTAGAGCGGGACCCCCCTACGAGCAGTACTTC.

The genes are TRBV7-9 and TRBJ1-1; D is possibly TRBD1 (6 bases). The CDR3 has 15 residues. The V gene's germline CDR1 is SEHNR and CDR2 FQNEAQ (reference sequence). The V end was cut by 6 bases, the J end by 9 bases, with 23 bases between. CDR3 sequence (DNA): TGTGCCAGCAGACTCCGGGCAGGGGTTCATCGTAAAGCTTTCTTT. It yields the protein CASRLRAGVHRKAFF.

The rearrangement uses TRBV25-1 and TRBJ1-5, with 7 nucleotides matching TRBD1. CDR1 and CDR2 (germline): MGHDK, SYGVNS. CDR3 length equals 15 residues. The V gene end was trimmed by 6 bases and the J gene end by 4 bases; junction bases not matched to a gene: 9. CDR3 sequence: CASSDSGRGNQPQHF. Written as DNA, the CDR3 is TGTGCCAGCAGCGATAGTGGCAGGGGGAATCAGCCCCAGCATTTT.

This chain links TRBV18 with TRBJ1-2; a weak D match, TRBD1 (6 bases). This CDR3 contains 17 residues. Germline V gene lookup returns CDR1 KGHSH and CDR2 LQKENI. With 4 bases removed from V and 1 base from J, the gap between germline ends came to 19 bases. The CDR3 nucleotides read TGTGCCAGCTCACTCCTGGAGGCAGGGACACTTAACTATGGCTACACCTTC. It encodes CASSLLEAGTLNYGYTF.

The chain links TRBV5-1 to TRBJ1-2; TRBD1 matches 9 bases. The V segment lost 3 bases and the J segment 4 bases; nucleotides outside the gene matches: 4. CDR1 is SGHRS and CDR2 is YFSETQ in the germline V gene. The CDR3 spans 14 residues. The CDR3: CASSWTGAAYGYTF. DNA of the CDR3: TGCGCCAGCAGCTGGACAGGGGCGGCCTATGGCTACACCTTC.

The rearrangement links TRBV11-2 to TRBJ2-7, with 7 bases aligning to TRBD1. V was clipped by 2 bases and J by 6 bases; unmatched bases: 10. Germline V CDR1 and CDR2: SGHAT, FQNNGV. This CDR3 has 15 residues. CDR3 residues: CASSLIGPTGSEQYF. The DNA for the CDR3 is TGTGCCAGCAGCTTAATAGGGCCGACAGGGAGCGAGCAGTACTTC.

This rearrangement joins TRBV7-9 to TRBJ2-3; D call uncertain. Between the trimmed V and J ends, which lost 2 bases and 0 bases, there was a span of 9 bases. Germline V gene lookup returns CDR1 SEHNR and CDR2 FQNEAQ (reference sequence). The CDR3 has 15 amino acids. The CDR3 here is CASSLSETSTDTQYF. The CDR3 coding sequence is TGTGCCAGCAGCTTATCAGAGACTAGCACAGATACGCAGTATTTT.

This clone was seen more than once but under ten times. The chain carries TRBV5-8 and TRBJ2-7; 11 bases align to TRBD1. Per germline, CDR1 SGHTS and CDR2 YDEGEE. J was trimmed by 3 bases and V by 1 base; bases with no gene match: 3. The CDR3 has 15 residues. The CDR3 region has the DNA TGTGCCAGCAGCTTGTACGGGACAGGGGGCTACGAGCAGTACTTC. Translated: CASSLYGTGGYEQYF.

J is TRBJ1-6 and V is TRBV2; 8 positions match TRBD1. Germline V gene lookup returns CDR1 SNHLY and CDR2 FYNNEI. J was trimmed by 8 bases and V by 4 bases; bases with no gene match: 1. The CDR3 totals 13 residues. This CDR3 reads CASSATGDSPLHF. The CDR3 bases are TGTGCCAGCAGTGCGACAGGGGATTCACCCCTCCACTTT.

As concerns this clone: A read error may explain this, as a much larger clone is one base away. The chain employs TRBV2 and TRBJ2-7; D possibly corresponds to TRBD1 (6 bases). Germline V gene data show CDR1 as SNHLY and CDR2 as FYNNEI. This CDR3 comprises 11 residues. V lost 3 bases and J lost 6, with 6 bases in between. CDR3 loop: CASSDRGEQYF. Written as DNA, the CDR3 is TGTGCCAGCAGTGACAGGGGCGAGCAGTACTTC.

The rearrangement uses TRBV2 and TRBJ1-1; 8 bases match TRBD1. This CDR3 spans 16 amino acids. V lost 2 bases and J lost 2; bases outside the gene matches: 7. Germline lookup yields CDR1 SNHLY and CDR2 FYNNEI. CDR3 nucleotides: TGTGCCAGCAGTGAACAGGGGGCCGGGCTTAACACTGAAGCTTTCTTT. Amino acids: CASSEQGAGLNTEAFF.

This clone occurred a few times. The chain combines TRBV2 with TRBJ2-7; a weak D match, TRBD2 (6 bases). Deletions cut 7 bases from V and 0 bases from J, with 10 bases between. The CDR3 runs 13 residues. The germline V gene has CDR1 SNHLY and CDR2 FYNNEI. The CDR3 here is CASNRGLSYEQYF. In DNA, the CDR3 is TGTGCCAGCAACCGGGGACTCTCCTACGAGCAGTACTTC.

Only one count was recorded for this clone. The chain links TRBV19 to TRBJ2-1; 7 nucleotides agree with TRBD1. Looked up from germline, CDR1 is LNHDA and CDR2 is SQIVND (reference sequence). The length of the CDR3 is 14 residues. The ends lost 2 bases at V and 4 bases at J; junction bases unmatched: 2. CDR3 coding DNA: TGTGCCAGTAGTATACCGGGACAGTACAATGAGCAGTTCTTC. Translation: CASSIPGQYNEQFF.

This rearrangement joins TRBV2 to TRBJ2-2; TRBD2 is a possible D gene (5 bases). Germline V gene data show CDR1 as SNHLY and CDR2 as FYNNEI. Deletions cut 7 bases from V and 1 base from J, with 7 bases between. CDR3 length equals 13 residues. The CDR3 region is CASTRENTGELFF. The CDR3 region has the DNA TGTGCCAGCACGAGGGAGAACACCGGGGAGCTGTTTTTT.

The V call is TRBV19, the J call TRBJ2-3, with 7 bases identical to TRBD2. Looked up from germline, CDR1 is LNHDA and CDR2 is SQIVND (reference sequence). The J segment lost 0 bases and the V segment lost 5 bases, leaving 2 bases of the junction unmatched. This CDR3 spans 14 amino acids. The CDR3 nucleotides are TGTGCCAGTAGTCTAGCGGTGAGCACAGATACGCAGTATTTT. It specifies CASSLAVSTDTQYF. Based on the CDR3 plus reference TRBV19 and TRBJ2-3, the full variable domain is DGGITQSPKYLFRKEGQNVTLSCEQNLNHDAMYWYRQDPGQGLRLIYYSQIVNDFQKGDIAEGYSVSREKKESFPLTVTSAQKNPTAFYLCASSLAVSTDTQYFGPGTRLTVL.

This clone was seen only a few times. The chain joins TRBV2 to TRBJ1-5; D gene ambiguous. Trimming cost V 3 bases and J 0 bases, with 6 bases left between them. The CDR3 has 14 residues. Germline V gene data show CDR1 as SNHLY and CDR2 as FYNNEI. This chain's CDR3 is CASSDGNSNQPQHF. The CDR3 DNA follows: TGTGCCAGCAGTGATGGCAATAGCAATCAGCCCCAGCATTTT.

The table lists this clone with a count of one. This chain uses TRBV7-2 with TRBJ1-2; 7 nucleotides line up with TRBD1. Germline CDR1 is SGHTA and CDR2 is FQGNSA. J was trimmed by 4 bases and V by 2 bases; bases with no gene match: 4. The CDR3 sequence is 14 residues long. CDR3 bases: TGTGCCAGCAGCTTAAGTCAGGGGGGCTATGGCTACACCTTC. This translates into CASSLSQGGYGYTF.

In this sample, this clone turned up once. The rearrangement joins TRBV27 to TRBJ2-1, with 13 nucleotides matching TRBD2. Trimming removed 4 bases from V and 15 bases from J; junction bases left unmatched: 12. CDR1 is MNHEY and CDR2 is SMNVEV in the germline V gene (reference sequence). This CDR3 spans 15 amino acids. CDR3: CASSSPGLAGPRRFF. DNA of the CDR3: TGTGCCAGCAGTTCCCCGGGACTAGCGGGACCTCGGAGGTTCTTC.

The V gene is TRBV9, the J gene TRBJ2-7; TRBD1 is a possible D gene (6 bases). Germline assignment: CDR1 SGDLS and CDR2 YYNGEE. The CDR3 is made up of 13 amino acids. The V gene lost 4 bases and the J gene lost 3 bases, with 11 bases spanning the gap. The CDR3 loop is CASSPTGLYEQYF. CDR3 DNA sequence: TGTGCCAGCAGCCCGACAGGCCTCTACGAGCAGTACTTC. The whole variable domain, remainder taken from reference TRBV9 and TRBJ2-7, is DSGVTQTPKHLITATGQRVTLRCSPRSGDLSVYWYQQSLDQGLQFLIQYYNGEERAKGNILERFSAQQFPDLHSELNLSSLELGDSALYFCASSPTGLYEQYFGPGTRLTVT.

V gene TRBV6-4 combines with J gene TRBJ2-1, with 8 bases matching TRBD2. CDR3 length equals 17 residues. Germline CDR1 MRHNA, CDR2 SNTAGT. V shed 7 bases and J 5 bases; nucleotides not matched to a gene: 16. CDR3: CASNRAGEGFLDNEQFF. The DNA of the CDR3 is TGTGCCAGCAATCGAGCGGGGGAAGGGTTCCTAGACAATGAGCAGTTCTTC.

This clone was detected only once. The chain recombines TRBV7-9 with TRBJ2-2; weak D call: TRBD1 (5 bases). The V gene lost 6 bases and the J gene lost 6 bases, with 11 bases spanning the gap. The length of the CDR3 is 13 residues. Germline V gives CDR1 SEHNR, CDR2 FQNEAQ (reference sequence). CDR3 in amino acids: CASRGPRAGELFF. In DNA form, the CDR3 reads TGTGCCAGCAGGGGGCCAAGGGCCGGGGAGCTGTTTTTT.

The gene calls are TRBV2 and TRBJ2-7; D uncertain. CDR1 SNHLY and CDR2 FYNNEI come from the germline V gene. V shed 8 bases and J shed 0 bases, with 14 bases lying between them. The CDR3 has 14 amino acids. The CDR3 loop is CASQSVNFSYEQYF. The CDR3 nucleotides read TGTGCCAGCCAATCGGTAAATTTCTCCTACGAGCAGTACTTC. The entire variable domain, with the rest obtained from reference TRBV2 and TRBJ2-7, is as follows: EPEVTQTPSHQVTQMGQEVILRCVPISNHLYFYWYRQILGQKVEFLVSFYNNEISEKSEIFDDQFSVERPDGSNFTLKIRSTKLEDSAMYFCASQSVNFSYEQYFGPGTRLTVT.

CDR3 sequence: CASSPRTGRSGANVLTF. In DNA form, the CDR3 reads TGTGCCAGCAGCCCGCGGACAGGGAGATCTGGGGCCAACGTCCTGACTTTC. The chain combines TRBV7-6 with TRBJ2-6; 8 nucleotides agree with TRBD1. CDR1 is SGHVS, CDR2 FNYEAQ, per germline. This CDR3 contains 17 residues. The ends lost 5 bases at V and 1 base at J; junction bases unmatched: 7. The full variable domain, its missing parts supplied by reference TRBV7-6 and TRBJ2-6, is GAGVSQSPRYKVTKRGQDVALRCDPISGHVSLYWYRQALGQGPEFLTYFNYEAQQDKSGLPNDRFSAERPEGSISTLTIQRTEQRDSAMYRCASSPRTGRSGANVLTFGAGSRLTVL.